Listed here are 26 T cell receptor beta chains from one sample, sequenced in a study of blood T cells in healthy people across ages. The use of a sample-barcoded 5' primer and a J-beta primer mix characterized a second PCR of roughly 6 to 11 cycles. Via MiXCR, TCRdb re-called the 5' RACE reads, giving one row per CDR3 protein. The sample carries over a million distinct CDR3 sequences, roughly 24% recorded once. These data were also reused for a study on T cells of mothers and their children.

Sequencing was carried out using blood. These receptors were taken from a girl aged 2-10 years in good health.

The chain links TRBV29-1 to TRBJ1-2; 9 bases agree with TRBD1. Unmatched junction bases numbered 4, after V lost 4 bases and J lost 4 bases. The CDR3 has 13 residues. Germline loops: CDR1 SQVTM, CDR2 ANQGSEA. CDR3 region: CSVVGDRAYGYTF. The CDR3 nucleotides read TGCAGCGTTGTGGGGGACAGGGCCTATGGCTACACCTTC.

This clonotype was observed a handful of times. The chain couples TRBV4-1 to TRBJ1-6, with TRBD1 identical over 7 bases. CDR1 and CDR2 from the germline V gene are MGHRA and YSYEKL. This CDR3 spans 15 amino acids. The trim removed 2 bases at V and 9 bases at J, leaving 7 bases unmatched. The CDR3 sequence is CASSQTTGDGSPLHF. In DNA, the CDR3 is TGCGCCAGCAGCCAAACTACAGGGGACGGTTCACCCCTCCACTTT.

V usage is TRBV7-8 and J usage is TRBJ1-1, with a weak D call TRBD1 (5 bases). This CDR3 region has 14 residues. Germline loops: CDR1 SGHVS, CDR2 FQNEAQ. V was shortened by 5 bases and J by 4 bases, with 14 bases between the two germline ends. The CDR3 coding sequence is TGTGCCAGCAGCCTTGTCCACGGGGGCACTGAAGCTTTCTTT. Its translation: CASSLVHGGTEAFF.

This clonotype was observed a few times. The chain joins TRBV10-3 to TRBJ2-5; the D gene is possibly TRBD2 (5 bases). The J call may be incorrect, as the DNA end agrees better with TRBJ2-1. There are 12 residues in the CDR3. Germline V CDR1 and CDR2: ENHRY, SYGVKD. The CDR3 DNA reads as TGTGCCATCAGTGAGTCTACGGGGGAGCAGTTCTTC. Its translation: CAISESTGEQFF.

This clonotype was found a few times. V usage is TRBV28 and J usage is TRBJ1-4; no firm D call. Looked up from germline, CDR1 is MDHEN and CDR2 is SYDVKM. Trimming pared 6 bases from V and 5 bases from J, leaving 13 bases between. The CDR3 loop spans 14 amino acids. CDR3 sequence (DNA): TGTGCCAGCAGGAGACGGACCCTGAATGAAAAACTGTTTTTT. Amino acid sequence: CASRRRTLNEKLFF.

The chain couples TRBV5-6 to TRBJ2-7, with 7 nucleotides matching TRBD1. This CDR3 comprises 14 residues. With V trimmed by 3 bases and J by 4 bases, 7 bases remained unmatched. Looked up from germline, CDR1 is SGHDT and CDR2 is YYEEEE. CDR3 nucleotide sequence: TGTGCCAGCAGCTCTCCGGACAGGCAGTACGAGCAGTACTTC. Translation gives CASSSPDRQYEQYF.

The chain joins TRBV5-1 to TRBJ1-2; D is possibly TRBD1 (5 bases). The V gene's germline CDR1 is SGHRS and CDR2 YFSETQ. Trimming took off 1 base at V and 8 bases at J, with 12 bases between the two ends. CDR3 length: 13 amino acids. CDR3 loop: CASSLSSGQGYTF. The DNA for the CDR3 is TGCGCCAGCAGCTTGTCGTCGGGGCAAGGCTACACCTTC.

The chain joins TRBV7-6 to TRBJ2-5, with 11 bases that match TRBD1. Germline CDR1 is SGHVS and CDR2 is FNYEAQ. V dropped 0 bases and J dropped 5; count of bases not matched to a gene: 5. The CDR3 contains 16 residues. The CDR3 coding sequence is TGTGCCAGCAGCTTAGCGCGGGACAGGGGGATTGAGACCCAGTACTTC. This codes for CASSLARDRGIETQYF.

Concerning this clonotype itself: The conserved phenylalanine or tryptophan normally closing the CDR3 is absent here, so this likely arose from a read error. The chain is built from TRBV6-2 or TRBV6-3 and TRBJ1-4; unclear D gene. The CDR3 loop spans 15 amino acids. V was shortened by 8 bases and J by 0 bases, with 13 bases between the two germline ends. Per germline, CDR1 MNHEY and CDR2 SVGEGT. As DNA, the CDR3 is TGTGCCAGCTCGGACGGAGCTGCAACTAATGAAAAACTGTTTCTT. Encoded protein: CASSDGAATNEKLFL.

This clonotype was found a few times. The chain carries TRBV9 and TRBJ2-7, with 7 bases fitting TRBD1. CDR3 size: 14 residues. J lost 0 bases, V lost 3 bases, and 3 bases had no gene match. The germline CDR1 and CDR2 sequences are SGDLS and YYNGEE. DNA of the CDR3: TGTGCCAGCAGCGACAGGGACAGCTCCTACGAGCAGTACTTC. Translating gives CASSDRDSSYEQYF.

This clonotype has more than one count but fewer than ten. The chain couples TRBV11-2 to TRBJ1-6, with 9 positions matching TRBD1. V was clipped by 4 bases and J by 10 bases; unmatched bases: 5. The CDR3 totals 14 residues. Germline V gene lookup returns CDR1 SGHAT and CDR2 FQNNGV. CDR3 bases: TGTGCCAGCAGCTCCGGGACAGGGATCTCACCCCTCCACTTT. Translated, it gives CASSSGTGISPLHF.

This clonotype has just a few counts. The chain uses TRBV29-1 and TRBJ2-5; 8 bases line up with TRBD2. The CDR3 sequence is 13 residues long. Unmatched junction bases numbered 5, after V lost 3 bases and J lost 5 bases. Germline V gene data show CDR1 as SQVTM and CDR2 as ANQGSEA. CDR3 DNA sequence: TGCAGCGTTGATAGTAGACTAGCGGAGACCCAGTACTTC. Residues: CSVDSRLAETQYF.

V usage is TRBV29-1 and J usage is TRBJ2-1; D possibly corresponds to TRBD1 (7 bases). Germline loops: CDR1 SQVTM, CDR2 ANQGSEA. CDR3 length: 17 residues. Trimming pared 3 bases from V and 8 bases from J, leaving 26 bases between. CDR3 in amino acids: CSVDLGGGLGVGDEQFF. For the CDR3, the DNA is TGCAGCGTTGACCTTGGAGGGGGCTTGGGCGTGGGGGATGAGCAGTTCTTC.

The V and J genes are TRBV10-3 and TRBJ2-7; TRBD1 or TRBD2 may be the D gene (5 bases each). The end of the DNA aligns better with TRBJ2-1, so the J call may be wrong. The germline gives CDR1 ENHRY, CDR2 SYGVKD. This CDR3 region has 11 residues. In nucleotides, the CDR3 is TGTGCCATCTTGAGGGGCATTGAGCAGTTCTTC. This sequence encodes CAILRGIEQFF.

J is TRBJ1-2 and V is TRBV7-2; unclear D gene. Trimming took off 0 bases at V and 7 bases at J, with 12 bases between the two ends. The CDR3 is 14 amino acids. Germline loops: CDR1 SGHTA, CDR2 FQGNSA. In DNA form, the CDR3 reads TGTGCCAGCAGCTTAGCTAGCACTAAGGGTGGCTACACCTTC. Its translation is CASSLASTKGGYTF.

The chain is built from TRBV27 and TRBJ2-1; D tentatively reads TRBD1 or TRBD2 (5 bases each). Germline lookup yields CDR1 MNHEY and CDR2 SMNVEV (reference sequence). The length of the CDR3 is 15 residues. V lost 6 bases, J lost 10 bases, and 22 bases lay in between. CDR3 nucleotide sequence: TGTGCCAGCAGCCCCAGGGACCCTCGAGAGGGAGAGCAGTTCTTC. The encoded protein is CASSPRDPREGEQFF.

This clonotype was observed a handful of times. The rearrangement joins TRBV12-3 or TRBV12-4 to TRBJ1-2; no reliable D call. Trimming removed 3 bases from V and 2 bases from J, with 13 bases in between. The CDR3 consists of 15 residues. This chain's CDR3 is CASSFSNSANYGYTF. The CDR3 DNA is TGTGCCAGCAGTTTTAGCAACAGCGCGAACTATGGCTACACCTTC.

Points on this clonotype: Given a much more abundant clone one base away, this may be a read error. The chain employs TRBV7-3 and TRBJ1-1, with D hard to call. Trimming took 5 bases from V and 1 from J, leaving 14 bases between them. The CDR3 totals 15 residues. CDR1 and CDR2 from the germline V gene are SGHTA and FQGTGA. CDR3 sequence: CASSPNGSSNTEAFF. The DNA for the CDR3 is TGTGCCAGCAGCCCCAATGGGAGCTCGAACACTGAAGCTTTCTTT. Full variable domain (rest looked up from reference TRBV7-3 and TRBJ1-1): GAGVSQTPSNKVTEKGKYVELRCDPISGHTALYWYRQSLGQGPEFLIYFQGTGAADDSGLPNDRFFAVRPEGSVSTLKIQRTERGDSAVYLCASSPNGSSNTEAFFGQGTRLTVV.

This clonotype appeared many times. The chain combines TRBV7-2 with TRBJ2-2; 11 bases map to TRBD1. The CDR3 covers 16 residues. Germline trimming cut 3 bases from V and 6 bases from J; bases unmatched to any gene: 6. Germline-derived CDR1 and CDR2 are SGHTA and FQGNSA. For the CDR3, the DNA is TGTGCCAGCAGCTTGAACGGACAGGGGGCCTCCGGGGAGCTGTTTTTT. Amino acids: CASSLNGQGASGELFF. The full variable domain, its missing parts supplied by reference TRBV7-2 and TRBJ2-2, is GAGVSQSPSNKVTEKGKDVELRCDPISGHTALYWYRQSLGQGLEFLIYFQGNSAPDKSGLPSDRFSAERTGGSVSTLTIQRTQQEDSAVYLCASSLNGQGASGELFFGEGSRLTVL.

This chain connects TRBV5-1 to TRBJ2-7; D remains unclear. V was pared by 2 bases and J by 6 bases, with 18 bases between. This CDR3 is 15 amino acids long. The germline V gene has CDR1 SGHRS and CDR2 YFSETQ. In nucleotides, the CDR3 is TGCGCCAGCAGCTTCGGACGTTCCGGCCTGTCCGAGCAGTACTTC. This translates into CASSFGRSGLSEQYF.

The rearrangement uses TRBV20-1 and TRBJ1-1; D remains ambiguous. Looked up from germline, CDR1 is DFQATT and CDR2 is SNEGSKA (reference sequence). The CDR3 sequence is 13 residues long. V gave up 4 bases and J gave up 0 bases, with 9 bases separating them. CDR3 in amino acids: CSAKGSLNTEAFF. The CDR3 DNA follows: TGCAGTGCTAAAGGATCCTTGAACACTGAAGCTTTCTTT.

Remarks on this clonotype: Relative to the germline gene, one junction end is altered; a read error may explain this. The rearrangement links TRBV12-3 or TRBV12-4 to TRBJ2-3; D is ambiguous. This CDR3 contains 14 residues. The CDR3 DNA reads as TGTGCCAGCAGTTCAGAACTGAGCGCGGATACGCAATATTTT. Translating it yields CASSSELSADTQYF.

The chain carries TRBV28 and TRBJ2-2; 7 bases map to TRBD1. V lost 9 bases, J lost 4 bases, and 5 bases stayed unmatched. Looked up from germline, CDR1 is MDHEN and CDR2 is SYDVKM. The CDR3 has 13 amino acids. The CDR3 DNA reads TGTGCCAGTCGACAGGGCCTCACCGGGGAGCTGTTTTTT. Translating gives CASRQGLTGELFF.

The table lists this clonotype with many counts. The genes are TRBV12-3 or TRBV12-4 and TRBJ2-1; D unclear. The CDR3 contains 11 residues. The germline V and J ends were trimmed by 1 base and 6 bases, with 1 base remaining between them. CDR3 in DNA: TGTGCCAGCAGTTTAGTCAATGAGCAGTTCTTC. Residues: CASSLVNEQFF.

The chain joins TRBV28 to TRBJ2-5, with D possibly being TRBD1 or TRBD2 (5 bases each). The J call could be wrong; TRBJ2-7 is a better fit for the DNA end. Germline V gene data show CDR1 as MDHEN and CDR2 as SYDVKM. There are 14 residues in the CDR3. The CDR3 spells CASKYGTESYEQYF. CDR3 nucleotides: TGTGCCAGCAAGTACGGGACGGAGTCCTACGAGCAGTACTTC.

This chain joins TRBV6-5 and TRBJ2-2, with 7 bases fitting TRBD1. CDR3 length: 15 amino acids. With V trimmed by 0 bases and J by 5 bases, 3 bases remained unmatched. Germline V gene lookup returns CDR1 MNHEY and CDR2 SVGAGI. The CDR3 DNA follows: TGTGCCAGCAGTTACTCGGTACAGGGGACCGGGGAGCTGTTTTTT. Translation: CASSYSVQGTGELFF.